Following are 30 T cell receptor beta chains from one sample sequenced in a study of spatial heterogeneity in lung cancer. Findings and caveats of the study: Tumoral mutation counts were tracked by counts of expanded intratumoral alpha and beta TCRs.

TCRdb fed the 5' RACE reads into MiXCR, producing one record per CDR3 protein. Of about 10,000 distinct CDR3 sequences detected, over 9.5% appear once; the ten largest clones hold roughly 14%. Documented time point: sample taken at primary tumor resection. No antigen is known for these receptors. The specimen was lung tumor tissue, collected at surgery. Source of these receptors: a female donor with early-stage non-small cell lung cancer.

This clonotype was counted ten times or more. V and J are TRBV28 and TRBJ2-1, with 9 positions matching TRBD2. The CDR3 runs 18 residues. CDR1 is MDHEN, CDR2 SYDVKM, per germline. J gave up 0 bases and V 1 base, and 7 bases lay outside the gene matches. In nucleotides, the CDR3 is TGTGCCAGCAGTTTATCCTCTACTAGCGGGCACTCCTACAATGAGCAGTTCTTC. Residues: CASSLSSTSGHSYNEQFF.

This clonotype was counted ten times or more. The CDR3 DNA sequence: TGTGCCTGGAGGGCCCTGAGCACTGAAGCTTTCTTT. Translated: CAWRALSTEAFF. J is TRBJ1-1 and V is TRBV30; unclear D gene. CDR1 and CDR2 (germline): GTSNPN, SVGIG (reference sequence). The CDR3 extends over 12 amino acids. V gave up 3 bases and J gave up 4 bases, with 9 bases separating them.

This chain joins TRBV29-1 and TRBJ2-1; 7 bases align to TRBD2. Germline V gene data show CDR1 as SQVTM and CDR2 as ANQGSEA. The CDR3 spans 12 residues. V trimming: 7 bases; J trimming: 8 bases; junction bases outside the gene matches: 8. The CDR3 protein is CSALVGRDEQFF. The CDR3 region has the DNA TGCAGCGCTTTGGTAGGGAGGGATGAGCAGTTCTTC.

This clonotype was counted ten times or more. J is TRBJ2-1 and V is TRBV28, with D possibly matching TRBD2 (6 bases). The CDR3 sequence is 16 residues long. V was cut by 7 bases and J by 0 bases, with 16 bases left in between. Germline-derived CDR1 and CDR2 are MDHEN and SYDVKM. As DNA, the CDR3 is TGTGCCAGCACCCTTTCGGCCGGGAGCTCCTACAATGAGCAGTTCTTC. As protein: CASTLSAGSSYNEQFF.

This clonotype occurred a few times. The genes are TRBV7-9 and TRBJ1-1; TRBD1 agrees at 7 bases. The CDR3 extends over 14 amino acids. V shed 6 bases, J shed 3 bases, and the junction held 7 bases outside the gene matches. Germline-derived CDR1 and CDR2 are SEHNR and FQNEAQ (reference sequence). CDR3 nucleotides: TGTGCCAGCAGGTCAGGGGGGAAGGACACTGAAGCTTTCTTT. Amino acid sequence: CASRSGGKDTEAFF.

This clonotype is classed as medium-sized. V is TRBV6-5 and J is TRBJ2-7; the match to TRBD1 covers 11 bases. CDR3 length: 15 amino acids. The ends lost 6 bases at V and 5 bases at J; junction bases unmatched: 9. Germline CDR1 MNHEY, CDR2 SVGAGI. The CDR3 sequence: CASSSGQGAVHEQYF. CDR3 nucleotide sequence: TGTGCCAGCAGCTCCGGACAGGGGGCGGTCCACGAGCAGTACTTC.

This chain links TRBV7-2 with TRBJ2-7; D may match TRBD1 or TRBD2 (5 bases each). The germline V gene encodes CDR1 SGHTA and CDR2 FQGNSA. V lost 4 bases and J 0 bases, leaving 13 bases between the germline ends. The CDR3 is 15 amino acids. DNA for the CDR3: TGTGCCAGCAGCTACGACCGGGACCTCTCCTACGAGCAGTACTTC. It translates to CASSYDRDLSYEQYF.

This chain uses TRBV6-2 or TRBV6-3 with TRBJ1-2; tentatively, D is TRBD1 (5 bases). The CDR3 is 16 amino acids. The germline gives CDR1 MNHEY, CDR2 SVGEGT. Trimming removed 8 bases at V and 4 bases at J, with 23 bases between. In nucleotides, the CDR3 is TGTGCCAGCTGGGCAATGAGGACAACCAACACCTATGGCTACACCTTC. Its translation: CASWAMRTTNTYGYTF.

This clonotype was detected many times. The chain joins TRBV4-3 to TRBJ1-2, with TRBD1 as a possible D gene (5 bases). Trimming cost V 1 base and J 0 bases, with 9 bases left between them. Germline assignment: CDR1 LGHNA and CDR2 YSLEER. This CDR3 is 15 amino acids long. The CDR3 is CASSQGGRANYGYTF. In DNA form, the CDR3 reads TGCGCCAGCAGCCAAGGGGGGAGAGCTAACTATGGCTACACCTTC.

The CDR3 nucleotides read TGTGCCATTCCCTTGCGGGGGTCCTCCTACGAGCAGTACTTC. Encoded protein: CAIPLRGSSYEQYF. The gene calls are TRBV9 and TRBJ2-7; 7 bases are shared with TRBD2. V gave up 9 bases and J gave up 0 bases; unmatched junction bases: 9. From germline, CDR1 is SGDLS and CDR2 YYNGEE. The CDR3 consists of 14 residues.

There are many counts of this clonotype. V and J are TRBV6-1 and TRBJ2-3; no clear D. V lost 1 base to trimming and J lost 6 bases, with 11 bases between them. The length of the CDR3 is 14 residues. Germline CDR1 and CDR2: MNHNS and SASEGT. In nucleotides, the CDR3 is TGTGCCAGCAGTGAAGGGGATAGCAGGGATACGCAGTATTTT. This encodes CASSEGDSRDTQYF.

Only a few counts were recorded for this clonotype. The genes are TRBV28 and TRBJ1-5, with D maybe TRBD1 (5 bases). The CDR3 length is 15 residues. The V end was cut by 5 bases, the J end by 5 bases, with 16 bases between. The V gene's germline CDR1 is MDHEN and CDR2 SYDVKM. CDR3 in DNA: TGTGCCAGCAGTCGCGGGGGAGGGCCCTATCAGCCCCAGCATTTT. Translation: CASSRGGGPYQPQHF.

This clonotype was observed at least ten times. The V and J genes are TRBV4-2 and TRBJ2-3; 8 nucleotides line up with TRBD2. The V gene's germline CDR1 is LGHNA and CDR2 YNFKEQ. This CDR3 is built from 17 residues. V was clipped by 2 bases and J by 2 bases; unmatched bases: 9. The CDR3 DNA follows: TGTGCCAGCAGCCAACCCCAGCGGGGGACTCCCACAGATACGCAGTATTTT. Translated, it gives CASSQPQRGTPTDTQYF.

The V gene is TRBV2, the J gene TRBJ1-5; 9 bases align to TRBD1. The CDR3 is 15 residues long. The V segment lost 5 bases and the J segment 6 bases; nucleotides outside the gene matches: 8. Germline CDR1 SNHLY, CDR2 FYNNEI. In DNA, the CDR3 is TGTGCCAGCAGTAGTGACAGGGGGGCAAGTCAGCCCCAGCATTTT. It encodes CASSSDRGASQPQHF. Using reference TRBV2 and TRBJ1-5 for the parts outside the CDR3, the full variable domain is EPEVTQTPSHQVTQMGQEVILRCVPISNHLYFYWYRQILGQKVEFLVSFYNNEISEKSEIFDDQFSVERPDGSNFTLKIRSTKLEDSAMYFCASSSDRGASQPQHFGDGTRLSIL.

This clonotype was recorded at least ten times. J is TRBJ2-3 and V is TRBV4-2; 12 positions match TRBD2. The germline gives CDR1 LGHNA, CDR2 YNFKEQ. Trimming cost V 0 bases and J 4 bases; bases outside gene matches: 5. CDR3 length: 17 residues. CDR3: CASSQDLTSGGADTQYF. DNA of the CDR3: TGTGCCAGCAGCCAAGATCTGACTAGCGGGGGCGCAGATACGCAGTATTTT.

With respect to this clonotype: A much larger clone lies a single base off, so this may be a read error. The chain carries TRBV12-3 or TRBV12-4 and TRBJ1-4; 7 bases fit TRBD1. This CDR3 spans 15 amino acids. CDR3 amino acids: CASSLSGTALEKLSF. CDR3 coding DNA: TGTGCCAGCAGCTTGTCCGGGACAGCACTTGAAAAACTGTCTTTT.

This clonotype was seen a few times. This sequence joins TRBV10-2 and TRBJ2-2, with 10 bases that match TRBD1. Germline trimming cut 3 bases from V and 4 bases from J; bases unmatched to any gene: 11. The germline gives CDR1 WSHSY, CDR2 SAAADI. The CDR3 is made up of 18 amino acids. The CDR3, as DNA: TGCGCCAGCAGTGAAAAACAGTTGACAGGGGGCACCACCGGGGAGCTGTTTTTT. Its protein product is CASSEKQLTGGTTGELFF.

This clonotype was seen a few times. This rearrangement joins TRBV5-8 to TRBJ2-1; the D gene is possibly TRBD2 (5 bases). The CDR3 sequence is 13 residues long. Germline V gene lookup returns CDR1 SGHTS and CDR2 YDEGEE. The V and J ends lost 7 bases and 6 bases respectively, with 14 bases between them. The CDR3 is CASLRERFNEQFF. The CDR3, as DNA: TGTGCCAGCCTGAGGGAGCGGTTCAATGAGCAGTTCTTC.

The sample holds many counts of this clonotype. The gene calls are TRBV7-9 and TRBJ2-5; weak D call: TRBD1 (5 bases). CDR3 length: 16 amino acids. From germline, CDR1 is SEHNR and CDR2 FQNEAQ (reference sequence). The V end was cut by 2 bases, the J end by 0 bases, with 13 bases between. This CDR3 reads CASSLRQGAYQETQYF. The CDR3 nucleotides read TGTGCCAGCAGCTTAAGGCAGGGCGCCTACCAAGAGACCCAGTACTTC.

This clonotype is medium-sized. The chain uses TRBV5-1 and TRBJ2-6; unclear D gene. CDR1 and CDR2 (germline): SGHRS, YFSETQ. The CDR3 covers 16 residues. Trimming took off 2 bases at V and 0 bases at J, with 9 bases between the two ends. The CDR3 sequence is CASSFPWRSGANVLTF. In DNA form, the CDR3 reads TGCGCCAGCAGCTTCCCCTGGCGCTCTGGGGCCAACGTCCTGACTTTC.

Ten or more counts support this clonotype. CDR3 nucleotides: TGCAGTGCCAGGGCAAGGGGCCCCACATTAGGGTATGGCTACACCTTC. Protein sequence: CSARARGPTLGYGYTF. The chain joins TRBV20-1 to TRBJ1-2, with TRBD1 as a possible D gene (5 bases). The V end was cut by 6 bases, the J end by 5 bases, with 25 bases between. Looked up from germline, CDR1 is DFQATT and CDR2 is SNEGSKA (reference sequence). The CDR3 consists of 16 residues.

The chain couples TRBV12-3 or TRBV12-4 to TRBJ2-1, with 7 nucleotides matching TRBD2. The CDR3 runs to 15 residues. Trimming took 1 base from V and 8 from J; bases not matched to a gene: 8. CDR3 DNA sequence: TGTGCCAGCAGTTTAGAACGGACTAGTGTCGATGAGCAGTTCTTC. Its protein is CASSLERTSVDEQFF.

The chain uses TRBV5-1 and TRBJ2-2; either TRBD1 or TRBD2 may fit D (5 bases each). Per the germline V gene, CDR1 is SGHRS and CDR2 is YFSETQ. CDR3 length: 17 amino acids. V dropped 3 bases and J dropped 3 bases, with 18 bases sitting between them. The CDR3 coding sequence is TGCGCCAGCAGCTCAGGGACCCAGGTCCTCTACACCGGGGAGCTGTTTTTT. Its protein is CASSSGTQVLYTGELFF.

The chain is built from TRBV29-1 and TRBJ2-7; 15 nucleotides match TRBD2. The V gene's germline CDR1 is SQVTM and CDR2 ANQGSEA. The CDR3 runs 15 residues. V gave up 6 bases and J gave up 5 bases; unmatched junction bases: 8. CDR3 loop: CSVGTSGRPGDEQYF. Here the CDR3 DNA reads TGCAGCGTCGGGACTAGCGGGAGGCCGGGTGACGAGCAGTACTTC.

With respect to this clonotype: A read error is likely, as this CDR3 ends without the conserved phenylalanine or tryptophan. The chain employs TRBV7-9 and TRBJ2-7; tentatively, D is TRBD1 (5 bases). The V gene lost 1 base and the J gene lost 4 bases, with 17 bases spanning the gap. In germline, CDR1 is SEHNR, CDR2 FQNEAQ (reference sequence). The CDR3 is 16 residues long. As DNA, the CDR3 is TGTGCCAGCAGCTTAGGATTTGCGCAGGGTGATTACGAGCAGTACTCC. Translation gives CASSLGFAQGDYEQYS.

This chain links TRBV4-1 with TRBJ1-2, with D possibly TRBD1 on 6 matching bases. Trimming shortened V by 0 bases and J by 4 bases, and 12 bases separated the two germline ends. Germline V CDR1 and CDR2: MGHRA, YSYEKL. The CDR3 is 15 residues long. The CDR3 DNA is TGCGCCAGCAGCCAAGAGGTGGACAGCTCCTATGGCTACACCTTC. It encodes CASSQEVDSSYGYTF.

Ten or more counts support this clonotype. The rearrangement joins TRBV7-9 to TRBJ1-6; 9 nucleotides match TRBD1. The ends lost 5 bases at V and 6 bases at J; junction bases unmatched: 8. CDR1 and CDR2 from the germline V gene are SEHNR and FQNEAQ (reference sequence). This CDR3 contains 16 residues. CDR3 nucleotide sequence: TGTGCCAGCAGCATGGGACAGGGTTTCTTTAATTCACCCCTCCACTTT. As protein: CASSMGQGFFNSPLHF.

Remarks on this clonotype: This may arise from a read error, as a much more abundant clone is one base away. The chain joins TRBV20-1 to TRBJ2-7; D is undetermined. From germline, CDR1 is DFQATT and CDR2 SNEGSKA (reference sequence). This CDR3 comprises 11 residues. CDR3 amino acids: CSADDRYEQHF. The DNA for the CDR3 is TGCAGTGCGGATGACCGATACGAGCAGCACTTC.

The table lists this clonotype with many counts. The V and J genes are TRBV11-1 and TRBJ2-7, with a possible D match to TRBD1 (6 bases). V lost 5 bases and J lost 3, with 17 bases in between. Germline-derived CDR1 and CDR2 are SGHAT and FQDESV (reference sequence). This CDR3 has 15 residues. The CDR3 region is CASSLRDTENYEQYF. The CDR3 bases are TGTGCCAGCAGCCTCCGGGACACTGAGAACTACGAGCAGTACTTC.

This clonotype was counted between two and nine times. The junction shows a germline mismatch at one end, possibly a read error. V gene TRBV20-1 combines with J gene TRBJ1-6; D may be TRBD1 (6 bases). The CDR3 consists of 15 residues. The germline gives CDR1 DFQATT, CDR2 SNEGSKA (reference sequence). The CDR3 reads CSARGRTAYNSPLHF. The DNA for the CDR3 is TGCAGTGCGAGAGGCAGGACAGCGTATAATTCACCCCTCCACTTT.